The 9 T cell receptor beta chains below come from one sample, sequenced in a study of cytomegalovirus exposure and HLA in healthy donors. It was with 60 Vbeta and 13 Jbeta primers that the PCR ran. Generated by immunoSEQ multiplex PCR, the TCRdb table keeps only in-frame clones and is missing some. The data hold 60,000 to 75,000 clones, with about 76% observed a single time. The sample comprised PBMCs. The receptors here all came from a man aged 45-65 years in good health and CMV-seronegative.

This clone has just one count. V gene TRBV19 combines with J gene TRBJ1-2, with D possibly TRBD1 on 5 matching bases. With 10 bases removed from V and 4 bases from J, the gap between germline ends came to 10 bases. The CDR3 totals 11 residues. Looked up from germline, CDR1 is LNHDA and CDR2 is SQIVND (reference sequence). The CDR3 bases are TGTGCCACTAAGACAGCCTATGGCTACACCTTC. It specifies CATKTAYGYTF.

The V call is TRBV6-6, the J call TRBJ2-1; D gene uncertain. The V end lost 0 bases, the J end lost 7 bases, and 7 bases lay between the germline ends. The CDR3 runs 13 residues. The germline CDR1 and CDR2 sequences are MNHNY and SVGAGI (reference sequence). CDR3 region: CASSYSTVNEQFF. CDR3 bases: TGTGCCAGCAGTTACTCGACTGTAAATGAGCAGTTCTTC.

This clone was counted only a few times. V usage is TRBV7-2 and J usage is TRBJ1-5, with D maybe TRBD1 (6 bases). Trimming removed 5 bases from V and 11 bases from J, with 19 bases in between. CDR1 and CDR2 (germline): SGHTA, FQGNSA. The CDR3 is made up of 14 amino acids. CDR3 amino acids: CASSLDRTGTSQHF. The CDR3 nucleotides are TGTGCCAGCAGCCTCGATAGAACAGGGACGTCCCAGCATTTT.

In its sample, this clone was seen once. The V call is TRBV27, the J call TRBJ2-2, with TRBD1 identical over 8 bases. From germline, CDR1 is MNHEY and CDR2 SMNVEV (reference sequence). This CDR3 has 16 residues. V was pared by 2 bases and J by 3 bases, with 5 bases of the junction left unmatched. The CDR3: CASSLEGTGYTGELFF. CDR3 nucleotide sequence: TGTGCCAGCAGTTTAGAGGGGACAGGTTACACCGGGGAGCTGTTTTTT.

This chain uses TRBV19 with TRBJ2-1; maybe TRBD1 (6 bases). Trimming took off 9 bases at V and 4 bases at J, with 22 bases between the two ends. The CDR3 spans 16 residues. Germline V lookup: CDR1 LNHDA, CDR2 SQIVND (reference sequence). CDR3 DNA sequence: TGTGCCAGCAGACCTTCGGGACATATTCCATACAATGAGCAGTTCTTC. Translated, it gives CASRPSGHIPYNEQFF.

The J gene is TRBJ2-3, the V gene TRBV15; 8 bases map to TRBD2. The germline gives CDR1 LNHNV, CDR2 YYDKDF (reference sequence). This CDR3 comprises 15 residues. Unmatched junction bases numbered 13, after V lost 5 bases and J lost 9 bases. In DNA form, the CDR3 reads TGTGCCACCAGCCCCGCTCTCGGTCGCGGGGGGACGCAGTATTTT. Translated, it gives CATSPALGRGGTQYF.

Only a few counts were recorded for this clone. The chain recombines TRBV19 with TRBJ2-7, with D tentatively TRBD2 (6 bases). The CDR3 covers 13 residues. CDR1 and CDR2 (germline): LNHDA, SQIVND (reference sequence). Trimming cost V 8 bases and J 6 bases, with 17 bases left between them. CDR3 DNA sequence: TGTGCCAGTGCCGTCCCGGGACTTGGCGAGCAGTACTTC. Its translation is CASAVPGLGEQYF.

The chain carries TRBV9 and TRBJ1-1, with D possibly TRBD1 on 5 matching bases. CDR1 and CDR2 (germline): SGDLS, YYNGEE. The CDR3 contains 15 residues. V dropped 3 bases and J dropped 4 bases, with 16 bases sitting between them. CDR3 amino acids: CASSELGGGSTEAFF. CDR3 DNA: TGTGCCAGCAGCGAACTGGGGGGAGGGAGCACTGAAGCTTTCTTT.

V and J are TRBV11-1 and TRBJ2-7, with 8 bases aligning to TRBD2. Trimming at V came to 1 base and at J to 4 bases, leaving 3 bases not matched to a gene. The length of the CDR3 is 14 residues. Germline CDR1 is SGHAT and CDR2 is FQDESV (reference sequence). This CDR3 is CASSLVPSGYEQYF. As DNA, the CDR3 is TGTGCCAGCAGCTTAGTTCCTAGCGGGTACGAGCAGTACTTC.